The 20 T cell receptor beta chains reported below all come from one sample, sequenced in a study of T-cell reconstitution after alpha-beta-depleted transplantation in children. It was with unique molecular identifiers that the TCRbeta library was prepared. Each CDR3 protein is one row after TCRdb ran MiXCR on the PCR reads. The sample has over 450,000 distinct CDR3 sequences, roughly a tenth seen once; the top ten hold around 2.2%. Sequences were derived from PBMCs, sampled before TCRalphabeta/CD19-depleted stem cell transplant. Receptor source: a child aged 2 to 10 with inherited bone marrow failure, due to receive a stem cell transplant.

Written as DNA, the CDR3 is TGTGCCAGCAGCCCCATAGCGGGAGTCAACGAGCAGTACTTC. Translated, it gives CASSPIAGVNEQYF. The V gene is TRBV11-2, the J gene TRBJ2-7; 9 nucleotides align to TRBD2. Germline loops: CDR1 SGHAT, CDR2 FQNNGV. Trimming at V came to 5 bases and at J to 5 bases, leaving 7 bases not matched to a gene. This CDR3 region has 14 residues.

This clonotype was observed many times. The J gene is TRBJ2-1, the V gene TRBV11-2; possibly TRBD1 for D (6 bases). The germline gives CDR1 SGHAT, CDR2 FQNNGV. The V gene lost 5 bases and the J gene lost 6 bases, with 14 bases spanning the gap. The CDR3 is 14 residues long. CDR3 loop: CASSGLDSLNEQFF. The CDR3 DNA sequence: TGTGCCAGCAGCGGTCTGGACAGCCTCAATGAGCAGTTCTTC.

This clonotype showed up many times. J is TRBJ2-2 and V is TRBV20-1, with D unresolved. There are 13 residues in the CDR3. The ends were cut back, 5 bases at V and 0 bases at J, with 7 bases in the middle. Germline V gene data show CDR1 as DFQATT and CDR2 as SNEGSKA (reference sequence). CDR3 bases: TGCAGTGCTTCATCCCCGAACACCGGGGAGCTGTTTTTT. Encoded protein: CSASSPNTGELFF.

This clonotype was recorded at least ten times. The chain joins TRBV4-3 to TRBJ2-1; TRBD2 matches 11 bases. V shed 0 bases, J shed 3 bases, and the junction held 7 bases outside the gene matches. Germline CDR1 LGHNA, CDR2 YSLEER. This CDR3 has 18 residues. CDR3 DNA: TGCGCCAGCAGCCAAGATACCCCACTAGCGGGAGTCTACAATGAGCAGTTCTTC. Encoded protein: CASSQDTPLAGVYNEQFF.

In its sample, this clonotype was seen many times. The J gene is TRBJ2-3, the V gene TRBV6-2 or TRBV6-3; TRBD2 aligns across 15 bases. Per the germline V gene, CDR1 is MNHEY and CDR2 is SVGEGT. With 5 bases clipped from V and 6 bases from J, the junction kept 18 bases outside the gene matches. This CDR3 spans 20 amino acids. CDR3 sequence: CASSPTGLAGGGVPHDTQYF. Written as DNA, the CDR3 is TGTGCCAGCAGTCCAACGGGACTAGCGGGAGGAGGAGTCCCACACGATACGCAGTATTTT.

This clonotype was detected only a few times. The rearrangement uses TRBV7-9 and TRBJ2-1, with a possible D match to TRBD1 (6 bases). The CDR3 has 12 residues. Germline assignment: CDR1 SEHNR and CDR2 FQNEAQ (reference sequence). Trimming removed 4 bases from V and 12 bases from J, with 13 bases in between. Written as DNA, the CDR3 is TGTGCCAGCAGCTCCCCGGGACACCGGCAGTTCTTC. This gives the protein CASSSPGHRQFF.

This clonotype has ten or more counts. This chain uses TRBV6-2 or TRBV6-3 with TRBJ2-7, with 8 positions matching TRBD2. The junction had 12 bases not matched to a gene; V was cut back by 6 bases and J by 2 bases. The length of the CDR3 is 16 residues. Germline V gene sequence: CDR1 MNHEY, CDR2 SVGEGT. CDR3: CASRSLSAGGPYEQYF. The CDR3 DNA reads as TGTGCCAGCAGATCCCTCTCTGCGGGAGGCCCCTACGAGCAGTACTTC.

This clonotype came up many times. The chain combines TRBV6-5 with TRBJ1-2, with 7 positions matching TRBD1. CDR1 is MNHEY, CDR2 SVGAGI, per germline. The CDR3 is made up of 13 amino acids. Trimming at V came to 2 bases and at J to 8 bases, leaving 5 bases not matched to a gene. Here the CDR3 reads CASSYRGTAGYTF. CDR3 DNA: TGTGCCAGCAGTTACCGGGGGACAGCCGGCTACACCTTC.

This clonotype has a handful of counts. The CDR3 DNA is TGTGCCAGCAGTTACGTCGGACGGACCAATTCACCCCTCCACTTT. Translated: CASSYVGRTNSPLHF. The chain combines TRBV6-5 with TRBJ1-6; D gene unclear. The germline CDR1 and CDR2 sequences are MNHEY and SVGAGI. Trimming stripped 2 bases from V and 7 bases from J, with 12 bases between. This CDR3 is built from 15 residues.

This clonotype has more than one count but fewer than ten. The chain joins TRBV7-2 to TRBJ2-7; 12 bases map to TRBD2. Germline CDR1 and CDR2: SGHTA and FQGNSA. V lost 8 bases, J lost 4 bases, and 9 bases stayed unmatched. There are 15 residues in the CDR3. CDR3 in DNA: TGTGCCAGCGCCGACCCGGGACTAGCGGGTTACGAGCAGTACTTC. Translating gives CASADPGLAGYEQYF.

This clonotype was seen ten or more times. The chain is built from TRBV3-1 and TRBJ2-5, with D possibly TRBD2 on 7 matching bases. CDR1 is LGHDT and CDR2 is YNNKEL in the germline V gene (reference sequence). The ends were cut back, 1 base at V and 4 bases at J, with 16 bases in the middle. CDR3 length equals 16 residues. The CDR3 is CASSQVKGGALETQYF. The CDR3 DNA reads TGTGCCAGCAGCCAAGTAAAAGGGGGGGCTCTAGAGACCCAGTACTTC.

This clonotype was recorded many times. This chain uses TRBV4-3 with TRBJ2-3; 8 bases line up with TRBD1. Germline V lookup: CDR1 LGHNA, CDR2 YSLEER. This CDR3 contains 14 residues. J gave up 4 bases and V 3 bases, and 3 bases lay outside the gene matches. CDR3 bases: TGCGCCAGCAGCCAGGGGACAGGCCCAGATACGCAGTATTTT. Translated, it gives CASSQGTGPDTQYF.

This clonotype was recorded at least ten times. The genes are TRBV28 and TRBJ2-1; 9 bases are shared with TRBD2. The CDR3 has 16 residues. In germline, CDR1 is MDHEN, CDR2 SYDVKM. J lost 7 bases, V lost 5 bases, and 12 bases had no gene match. In nucleotides, the CDR3 is TGTGCCAGCAGTCAAGGCGGGGGGGGAGGGTCGAATGAGCAGTTCTTC. Translated, it gives CASSQGGGGGSNEQFF.

This clonotype occurred many times. The rearrangement joins TRBV11-2 to TRBJ1-2, with TRBD1 identical over 10 bases. Looked up from germline, CDR1 is SGHAT and CDR2 is FQNNGV. After removal of 3 bases from V and 5 bases from J, the junction contained 9 bases not matched to a gene. CDR3 size: 16 residues. The CDR3 spells CASSFPTGGVGYGYTF. CDR3 nucleotides: TGTGCCAGCAGCTTCCCGACAGGGGGCGTGGGGTATGGCTACACCTTC.

This clonotype was detected a few times. The chain joins TRBV5-1 to TRBJ1-1, with D perhaps TRBD1 (6 bases). The germline CDR1 and CDR2 sequences are SGHRS and YFSETQ. Deletions cut 0 bases from V and 1 base from J, with 13 bases between. CDR3 length: 16 residues. Here the CDR3 reads CASSLGTATGNTEAFF. The CDR3 DNA reads as TGCGCCAGCAGCTTGGGGACAGCTACTGGGAACACTGAAGCTTTCTTT.

This clonotype was seen a handful of times. The rearrangement joins TRBV5-5 to TRBJ1-2; D unclear. The CDR3 has 14 amino acids. Germline V lookup: CDR1 SGHKS, CDR2 YYEKEE (reference sequence). Trimming removed 2 bases from V and 0 bases from J, with 8 bases in between. CDR3 region: CASSFGLTNYGYTF. As DNA, the CDR3 is TGTGCCAGCAGCTTCGGGCTTACTAACTATGGCTACACCTTC. The full variable domain, completed using reference TRBV5-5 and TRBJ1-2, is DAGVTQSPTHLIKTRGQQVTLRCSPISGHKSVSWYQQVLGQGPQFIFQYYEKEERGRGNFPDRFSARQFPNYSSELNVNALLLGDSALYLCASSFGLTNYGYTFGSGTRLTVV.

This clonotype was observed many times. The genes are TRBV7-2 and TRBJ2-1, with 7 bases lining up with TRBD2. V trimming: 3 bases; J trimming: 4 bases; junction bases outside the gene matches: 9. Germline assignment: CDR1 SGHTA and CDR2 FQGNSA. The CDR3 has 16 residues. CDR3 protein: CASSFHPSGDYNEQFF. The CDR3 bases are TGTGCCAGCAGCTTTCACCCAAGCGGGGATTACAATGAGCAGTTCTTC.

Only a few counts were recorded for this clonotype. The chain joins TRBV12-3 or TRBV12-4 to TRBJ1-2; D is perhaps TRBD1 (5 bases). The CDR3 totals 17 residues. V gave up 2 bases and J gave up 2 bases, with 18 bases separating them. The CDR3 bases are TGTGCCAGCAGTTTAAGGCCTTGGGGGGGAGGAAACTATGGCTACACCTTC. This sequence encodes CASSLRPWGGGNYGYTF.

This chain joins TRBV5-4 and TRBJ1-5; D unclear. Deletions cut 2 bases from V and 8 bases from J, with 11 bases between. Germline V gene lookup returns CDR1 SGHNT and CDR2 YYREEE (reference sequence). The CDR3 spans 13 residues. The CDR3 loop is CASSFEGYEPQHF. CDR3 nucleotides: TGTGCCAGCAGCTTCGAGGGTTACGAGCCCCAGCATTTT.

This clonotype was counted many times. The chain combines TRBV12-3 or TRBV12-4 with TRBJ2-7, with D tentatively TRBD1 (5 bases). V was shortened by 4 bases and J by 3 bases, with 19 bases between the two germline ends. The CDR3 has 16 amino acids. The CDR3 region has the DNA TGTGCCAGCAGTTCCGGACACTTGCCCCTAAGCTACGAGCAGTACTTC. This translates into CASSSGHLPLSYEQYF.